This TCR beta chain was retrieved from a study of OX40 agonist ivuxolimab in advanced cancers. Sequencing used immunoSEQ multiplex PCR; TCRdb keeps in-frame clones, though not all of them. This sample has just under 65,000 clones; 75% to 90% occur once, and the top ten carry about 10%. CDR3 size: 15 residues. V was pared by 5 bases and J by 2 bases, with 13 bases between. Germline V CDR1 and CDR2: KGHSH, LQKENI. The rearrangement links TRBV18 to TRBJ1-3, with TRBD1 as a possible D gene (5 bases). This receptor was identified in an adult with an advanced solid tumor such as melanoma, head and neck, liver or kidney cancer. This sample comprised CD4+ or CD8+ T cells sorted from blood, obtained in a trial of the OX40 agonist ivuxolimab. CDR3 nucleotide sequence: TGTGCCAGCTCAACGGGTTTGGGACCTGGAAACACCATATATTTT. It translates to CASSTGLGPGNTIYF.